Listed below are T cell receptor beta chains from one sample, sequenced in a study of blood T cell repertoires in COVID-19. Repertoires were generated with immunoSEQ multiplex PCR, while TCRdb's copy carries only in-frame clones and drops some. The table records more than 85,000 clones, roughly 80% of them present only once. The sample taken for sequencing was peripheral blood. The receptors originated from a woman aged 55-69 years with acute or convalescent COVID-19. The CDR3 runs from the conserved cysteine through the conserved F or W. D genes are given only for firm matches. The size entry is marked missing in some rows and otherwise reads once, few, many or a size class.

V gene: TRBV6-1; J gene: TRBJ2-3; clone size: .; D gene: TRBD2; CDR3 protein: CASSLAGADTQYF; CDR3 DNA: TGTGCCAGCAGTTTAGCGGGGGCAGATACGCAGTATTTT
V gene: TRBV28; J gene: TRBJ1-1; clone size: .; D gene: .; CDR3 protein: CASSLSRTSFF; CDR3 DNA: TGTGCCAGCAGTTTGTCCCGAACATCTTTCTTT
V gene: TRBV6-2/TRBV6-3; J gene: TRBJ2-7; clone size: .; D gene: TRBD2; CDR3 protein: CASSYEIGTSGFGSYEQYF; CDR3 DNA: TGTGCCAGCAGTTACGAAATCGGGACTAGCGGGTTCGGCTCCTACGAGCAGTACTTC
V gene: TRBV12-5; J gene: TRBJ1-6; clone size: .; D gene: TRBD1; CDR3 protein: CASGLPGQDNSPLHF; CDR3 DNA: TGTGCTAGTGGTCTGCCGGGACAGGATAATTCACCCCTCCACTTT
V gene: TRBV11-3; J gene: TRBJ2-3; clone size: .; D gene: TRBD2; CDR3 protein: CASSPRAGVTDTQYF; CDR3 DNA: TGTGCCAGCAGCCCCCGAGCGGGGGTGACAGATACGCAGTATTTT
V gene: TRBV19; J gene: TRBJ2-7; clone size: .; D gene: .; CDR3 protein: CASSKFATGSSYEQYF; CDR3 DNA: TGTGCCAGTAGTAAATTTGCAACAGGGAGCTCCTACGAGCAGTACTTC
V gene: TRBV11-2; J gene: TRBJ2-7; clone size: .; D gene: TRBD1; CDR3 protein: CASSRDRGSGEQYF; CDR3 DNA: TGTGCCAGCAGCCGGGACAGGGGAAGCGGCGAGCAGTACTTC
V gene: TRBV18; J gene: TRBJ2-7; clone size: .; D gene: .; CDR3 protein: CASSPQSSTYEQYF; CDR3 DNA: TGTGCCAGCTCACCACAGTCTTCTACCTACGAGCAGTACTTC
V gene: TRBV3-1/TRBV3-2; J gene: TRBJ1-6; clone size: .; D gene: .; CDR3 protein: CASSTRGARSPLHF; CDR3 DNA: TGTGCCAGCAGCACACGGGGGGCGCGATCACCCCTCCACTTT
V gene: TRBV4-2; J gene: TRBJ1-3; clone size: .; D gene: TRBD1; CDR3 protein: CASSRAADRAGNTIYF; CDR3 DNA: TGTGCCAGCAGCCGAGCTGCCGACAGGGCCGGAAACACCATATATTTT
V gene: TRBV20-1; J gene: TRBJ1-2; clone size: .; D gene: .; CDR3 protein: CSASPGGSYGYTF; CDR3 DNA: TGCAGTGCTAGTCCAGGTGGTTCATATGGCTACACCTTC
V gene: TRBV24-1; J gene: TRBJ2-2; clone size: .; D gene: .; CDR3 protein: CATSDFPSTGELFF; CDR3 DNA: TGTGCCACCAGTGATTTCCCCAGTACCGGGGAGCTGTTTTTT
V gene: TRBV6-2/TRBV6-3; J gene: TRBJ2-1; clone size: .; D gene: TRBD2; CDR3 protein: CASSLRVSAGGGTYNEQFF; CDR3 DNA: TGTGCCAGCAGCCTAAGAGTATCCGCGGGGGGCGGAACCTACAATGAGCAGTTCTTC
V gene: TRBV30; J gene: TRBJ1-5; clone size: .; D gene: .; CDR3 protein: CAWAAGSNQPQHF; CDR3 DNA: TGTGCCTGGGCTGCAGGGAGCAATCAGCCCCAGCATTTT
V gene: TRBV9; J gene: TRBJ1-6; clone size: once; D gene: .; CDR3 protein: CASREQPGSPLHF; CDR3 DNA: TGTGCCAGCAGGGAACAACCGGGTTCACCCCTCCACTTT
V gene: TRBV5-1; J gene: TRBJ2-3; clone size: .; D gene: .; CDR3 protein: CASRRGTAGRGTDTQYF; CDR3 DNA: TGCGCCAGCCGCCGGGGGACAGCCGGGCGGGGCACAGATACGCAGTATTTT
V gene: TRBV5-3; J gene: TRBJ2-1; clone size: once; D gene: TRBD2; CDR3 protein: CARSSGTRSNEQFF; CDR3 DNA: TGTGCCAGAAGTTCCGGGACTAGATCCAATGAGCAGTTCTTC
V gene: TRBV9; J gene: TRBJ2-5; clone size: .; D gene: TRBD2; CDR3 protein: CASSVGPSGGYQETQYF; CDR3 DNA: TGTGCCAGCAGCGTAGGTCCGAGCGGGGGGTACCAAGAGACCCAGTACTTC
V gene: TRBV5-1; J gene: TRBJ1-4; clone size: .; D gene: .; CDR3 protein: CASSPGHTGSEKLFF; CDR3 DNA: TGCGCCAGCAGCCCGGGACACACCGGATCAGAAAAACTGTTTTTT
V gene: TRBV6-5; J gene: TRBJ1-6; clone size: .; D gene: .; CDR3 protein: CASSPSRPYNSPLHF; CDR3 DNA: TGTGCCAGCAGTCCGTCCAGGCCCTATAATTCACCCCTCCACTTT
V gene: TRBV2; J gene: TRBJ1-3; clone size: .; D gene: TRBD1; CDR3 protein: CASSDGTGGNTIYF; CDR3 DNA: TGTGCCAGCAGTGATGGGACAGGTGGAAACACCATATATTTT
V gene: TRBV27; J gene: TRBJ2-1; clone size: .; D gene: TRBD2; CDR3 protein: CASSLSYSGGNEFF; CDR3 DNA: TGTGCCAGCAGTTTATCGTATAGCGGGGGTAATGAGTTCTTC
V gene: TRBV6-1; J gene: TRBJ1-2; clone size: .; D gene: TRBD1; CDR3 protein: CASSELGGRYGYTF; CDR3 DNA: TGTGCCAGCAGTGAACTAGGGGGCAGATATGGCTACACCTTC
V gene: TRBV6-2/TRBV6-3; J gene: TRBJ1-5; clone size: .; D gene: .; CDR3 protein: CASSLHGGFQPQHF; CDR3 DNA: TGTGCCAGCAGCCTTCACGGGGGTTTCCAGCCCCAGCATTTT
V gene: TRBV18; J gene: TRBJ1-1; clone size: .; D gene: .; CDR3 protein: CASSPPGGSRSTEAFF; CDR3 DNA: TGTGCCAGCTCACCACCGGGGGGGAGTAGGAGCACTGAAGCTTTCTTT
V gene: TRBV7-6; J gene: TRBJ1-1; clone size: .; D gene: .; CDR3 protein: CASSTSGVSNTEAFF; CDR3 DNA: TGTGCCAGCAGCACTAGCGGGGTCTCGAACACTGAAGCTTTCTTT
V gene: TRBV6-5; J gene: TRBJ1-6; clone size: .; D gene: TRBD1; CDR3 protein: CASTRDSPNSPLHF; CDR3 DNA: TGTGCCAGCACCCGGGACAGCCCAAATTCACCCCTCCACTTT
V gene: TRBV9; J gene: TRBJ1-6; clone size: .; D gene: TRBD1; CDR3 protein: CASSVQGAGNSPLHF; CDR3 DNA: TGTGCCAGCAGCGTCCAGGGGGCCGGGAATTCACCCCTCCACTTT
V gene: TRBV7-9; J gene: TRBJ2-3; clone size: .; D gene: .; CDR3 protein: CASSDPPDWTQYF; CDR3 DNA: TGTGCCAGCAGCGATCCTCCGGACTGGACGCAGTATTTT
V gene: TRBV3-1/TRBV3-2; J gene: TRBJ1-1; clone size: few; D gene: .; CDR3 protein: CASSQEDSTEAFF; CDR3 DNA: TGTGCCAGCAGCCAAGAAGACTCCACTGAAGCTTTCTTT
V gene: TRBV19; J gene: TRBJ1-5; clone size: few; D gene: TRBD1; CDR3 protein: CASSSTGGSNQPQHF; CDR3 DNA: TGTGCCAGTAGTAGCACAGGGGGCAGCAATCAGCCCCAGCATTTT
V gene: TRBV3-1/TRBV3-2; J gene: TRBJ1-1; clone size: .; D gene: .; CDR3 protein: CASSQGPLVAFF; CDR3 DNA: TGTGCCAGCAGCCAAGGTCCCCTTGTAGCTTTCTTT
V gene: TRBV24-1; J gene: TRBJ1-2; clone size: .; D gene: .; CDR3 protein: CATSDQGGYGYTF; CDR3 DNA: TGTGCCACCAGTGACCAAGGGGGCTATGGCTACACCTTC
V gene: TRBV30; J gene: TRBJ1-6; clone size: .; D gene: TRBD1; CDR3 protein: CAWSLTGVRSPLHF; CDR3 DNA: TGTGCCTGGAGCCTGACAGGGGTTCGGTCACCCCTCCACTTT
V gene: TRBV7-3; J gene: TRBJ2-7; clone size: .; D gene: TRBD2; CDR3 protein: CASSLSAGGPDEQYF; CDR3 DNA: TGTGCCAGCAGCCTCTCCGCGGGGGGCCCCGACGAGCAGTACTTC
V gene: TRBV3-1/TRBV3-2; J gene: TRBJ2-1; clone size: .; D gene: TRBD2; CDR3 protein: CASSQDWASGHNEQFF; CDR3 DNA: TGTGCCAGCAGCCAAGATTGGGCTAGCGGGCACAATGAGCAGTTCTTC
V gene: TRBV3-1/TRBV3-2; J gene: TRBJ1-3; clone size: .; D gene: TRBD1; CDR3 protein: CASSQVSTGGGNTIYF; CDR3 DNA: TGTGCCAGCAGCCAAGTATCGACAGGGGGCGGAAACACCATATATTTT
V gene: TRBV2; J gene: TRBJ1-2; clone size: .; D gene: .; CDR3 protein: CASTRQGYGYTF; CDR3 DNA: TGTGCCAGTACCCGGCAGGGGTATGGCTACACCTTC
V gene: TRBV5-5; J gene: TRBJ2-3; clone size: .; D gene: .; CDR3 protein: CASRTGSTDTQYF; CDR3 DNA: TGTGCCAGCAGGACTGGTAGTACAGATACGCAGTATTTT
V gene: TRBV6-2/TRBV6-3; J gene: TRBJ2-1; clone size: .; D gene: TRBD2; CDR3 protein: CASSPYSGGANEQFF; CDR3 DNA: TGTGCCAGCAGTCCCTATAGCGGGGGGGCCAATGAGCAGTTCTTC